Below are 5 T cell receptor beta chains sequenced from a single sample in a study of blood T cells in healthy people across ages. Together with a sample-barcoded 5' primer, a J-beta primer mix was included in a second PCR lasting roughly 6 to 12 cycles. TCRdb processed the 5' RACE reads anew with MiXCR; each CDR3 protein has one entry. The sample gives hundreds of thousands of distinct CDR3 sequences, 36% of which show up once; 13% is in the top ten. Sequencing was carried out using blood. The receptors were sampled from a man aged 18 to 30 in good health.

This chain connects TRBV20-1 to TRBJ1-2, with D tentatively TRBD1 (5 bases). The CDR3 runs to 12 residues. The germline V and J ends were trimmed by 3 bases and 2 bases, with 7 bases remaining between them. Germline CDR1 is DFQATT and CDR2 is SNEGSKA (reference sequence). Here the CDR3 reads CSASEGNYGYTF. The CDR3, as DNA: TGCAGTGCTAGTGAGGGGAACTATGGCTACACCTTC.

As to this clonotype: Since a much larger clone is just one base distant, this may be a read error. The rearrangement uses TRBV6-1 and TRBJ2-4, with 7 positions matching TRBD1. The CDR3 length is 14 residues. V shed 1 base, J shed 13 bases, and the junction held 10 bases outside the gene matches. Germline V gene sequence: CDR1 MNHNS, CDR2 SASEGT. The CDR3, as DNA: TGTGCCAGCAGTGAAGGACAGGGAAGGTATGAGCAGTACTTC. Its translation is CASSEGQGRYEQYF.

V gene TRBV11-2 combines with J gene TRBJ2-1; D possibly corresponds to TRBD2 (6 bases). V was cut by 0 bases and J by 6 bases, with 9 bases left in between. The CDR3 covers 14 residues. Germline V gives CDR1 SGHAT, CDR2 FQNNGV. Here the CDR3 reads CASSLDPGLNEQFF. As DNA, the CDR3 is TGTGCCAGCAGCTTAGACCCGGGACTCAATGAGCAGTTCTTC.

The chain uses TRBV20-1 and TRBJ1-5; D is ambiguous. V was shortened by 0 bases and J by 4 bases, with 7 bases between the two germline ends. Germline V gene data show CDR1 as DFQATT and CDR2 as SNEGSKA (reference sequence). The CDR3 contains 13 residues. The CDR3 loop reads CSARENKNQPQHF. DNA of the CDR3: TGCAGTGCTAGAGAGAACAAGAATCAGCCCCAGCATTTT.

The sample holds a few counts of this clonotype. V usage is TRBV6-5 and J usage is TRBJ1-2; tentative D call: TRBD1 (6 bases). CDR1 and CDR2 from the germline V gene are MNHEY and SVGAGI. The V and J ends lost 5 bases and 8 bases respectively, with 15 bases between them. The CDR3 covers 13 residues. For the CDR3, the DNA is TGTGCCAGCAGTCGAGCTTGGACAGTGGGCTACACCTTC. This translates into CASSRAWTVGYTF.